This T cell receptor (beta chain) was observed in a study of cytomegalovirus exposure and HLA in healthy donors. Regarding the study as a whole: Another analysis was done later, and it associated fewer than 20,000 TCR beta sequences with HLA alleles at 0.05 false discovery rate. Many donors carried some public TCRs, although rarity characterized most TCR sequences.

Between the trimmed V and J ends, which lost 3 bases and 5 bases, there was a span of 7 bases. This CDR3 comprises 12 residues. Looked up from germline, CDR1 is LNHNV and CDR2 is YYDKDF (reference sequence). With regard to this clone: The antigen is not known.

The PCR was carried out with 60 Vbeta primers and 13 Jbeta primers. TCRdb's table, derived via immunoSEQ multiplex PCR, lists solely in-frame clones and lacks some. Found here are roughly 190,000 clones, more than 65% of them singletons; the top ten hold 1.5% to 1.7%. The V and J genes are TRBV15 and TRBJ2-5; unclear D gene. The sequencing sample was made of PBMCs. The origin of this receptor is a girl aged 5-17 years in good health and CMV-seropositive. CDR3 loop: CATSRAPETQYF. The CDR3 bases are TGTGCCACCAGCAGGGCACCCGAGACCCAGTACTTC.